This T cell receptor (beta chain) was documented in a study of cytomegalovirus exposure and HLA in healthy donors. Study-level background: Unique TCRs from HLA-typed donors, approximately 80 million of them, were held in an early data release.

It was with 60 Vbeta and 13 Jbeta primers that the PCR ran. TCRdb's copy holds only in-frame clones and misses some; the assay was immunoSEQ multiplex PCR. This sample has about 140,000 clones, with 79% found just once. Study-wide results and caveats: Some V segments, TRBV6-2 and TRBV6-3 among them, were indistinguishable and were therefore excluded.

In germline, CDR1 is SGHNT, CDR2 YYREEE (reference sequence). This CDR3 has 15 amino acids. The V end was cut by 0 bases, the J end by 0 bases, with 10 bases between. This clone was counted only a few times. Antigen: not known. The clonotype comes from a man aged 18 to 35 in good health and CMV-seronegative. The sequenced sample was PBMCs. The rearrangement joins TRBV5-4 to TRBJ2-7; D possibly corresponds to TRBD2 (5 bases). The CDR3 nucleotides are TGTGCCAGCAGCTTGGGAGGTGGGAGCTCCTACGAGCAGTACTTC. This gives the protein CASSLGGGSSYEQYF.